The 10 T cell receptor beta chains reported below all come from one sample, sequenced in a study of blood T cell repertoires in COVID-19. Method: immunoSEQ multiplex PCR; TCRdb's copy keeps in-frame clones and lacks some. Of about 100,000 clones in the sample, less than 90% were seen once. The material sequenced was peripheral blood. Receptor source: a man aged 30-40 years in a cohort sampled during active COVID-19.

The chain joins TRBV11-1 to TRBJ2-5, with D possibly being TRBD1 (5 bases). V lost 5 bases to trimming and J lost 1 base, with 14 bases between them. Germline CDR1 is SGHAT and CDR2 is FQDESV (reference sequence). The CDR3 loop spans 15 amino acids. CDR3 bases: TGTGCCAGCAGCCTCGGTGGGGCCTTCCAAGAGACCCAGTACTTC. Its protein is CASSLGGAFQETQYF.

CDR3 nucleotide sequence: TGTGCCAGCAACCCGGGACAGGGGGCGAACGGCTACACCTTC. Its protein product is CASNPGQGANGYTF. The V gene is TRBV6-5, the J gene TRBJ1-2; 12 bases line up with TRBD1. J was trimmed by 8 bases and V by 7 bases; bases with no gene match: 8. CDR1 is MNHEY and CDR2 is SVGAGI in the germline V gene. The CDR3 has 14 amino acids.

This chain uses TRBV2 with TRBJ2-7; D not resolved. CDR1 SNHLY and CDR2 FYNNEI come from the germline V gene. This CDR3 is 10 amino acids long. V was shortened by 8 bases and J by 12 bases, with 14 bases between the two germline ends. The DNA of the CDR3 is TGTGCCAGCGCGGTGCAGCGTGGGTACTTC. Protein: CASAVQRGYF.

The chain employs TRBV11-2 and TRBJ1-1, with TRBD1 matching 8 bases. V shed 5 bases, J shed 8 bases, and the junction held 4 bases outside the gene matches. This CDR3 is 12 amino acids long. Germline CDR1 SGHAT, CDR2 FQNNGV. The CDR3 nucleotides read TGTGCCAGCAGCCTTCGGACAGGGGAAGCTTTCTTT. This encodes CASSLRTGEAFF.

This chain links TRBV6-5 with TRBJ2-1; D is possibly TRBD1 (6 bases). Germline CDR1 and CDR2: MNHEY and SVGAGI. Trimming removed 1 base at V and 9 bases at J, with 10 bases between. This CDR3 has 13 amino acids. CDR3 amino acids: CASSYYRESEQFF. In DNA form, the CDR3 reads TGTGCCAGCAGTTACTACAGGGAAAGTGAGCAGTTCTTC.

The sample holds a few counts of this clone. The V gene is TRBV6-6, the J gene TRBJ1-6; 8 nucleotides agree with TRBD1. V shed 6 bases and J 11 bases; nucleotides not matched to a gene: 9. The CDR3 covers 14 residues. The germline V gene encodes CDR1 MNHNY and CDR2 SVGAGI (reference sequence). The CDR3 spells CASSQDRARAPLHF. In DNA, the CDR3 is TGTGCCAGCAGCCAGGACAGGGCGAGGGCACCCCTCCACTTT.

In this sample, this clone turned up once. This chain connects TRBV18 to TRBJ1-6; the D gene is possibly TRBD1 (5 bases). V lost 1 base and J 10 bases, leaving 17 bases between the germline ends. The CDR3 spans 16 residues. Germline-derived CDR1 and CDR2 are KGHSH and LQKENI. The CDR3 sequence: CASSPRQGGEGSPLHF. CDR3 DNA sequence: TGTGCCAGCTCACCACGGCAGGGTGGAGAAGGCTCACCCCTCCACTTT.

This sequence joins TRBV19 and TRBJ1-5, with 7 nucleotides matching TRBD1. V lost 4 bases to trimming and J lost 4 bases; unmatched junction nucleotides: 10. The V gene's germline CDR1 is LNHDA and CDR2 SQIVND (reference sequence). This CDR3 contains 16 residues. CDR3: CASSTLHTGVNQPQHF. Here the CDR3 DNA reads TGTGCCAGTAGTACCCTCCATACAGGGGTTAATCAGCCCCAGCATTTT.

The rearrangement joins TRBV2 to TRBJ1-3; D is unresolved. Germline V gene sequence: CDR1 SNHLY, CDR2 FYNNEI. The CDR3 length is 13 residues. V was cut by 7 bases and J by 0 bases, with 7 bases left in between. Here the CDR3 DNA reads TGTGCCAGCATCCGCGACTCTGGAAACACCATATATTTT. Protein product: CASIRDSGNTIYF.

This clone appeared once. This CDR3 is CSARQGPNTEAFF. For the CDR3, the DNA is TGCAGCGCACGACAGGGCCCGAACACTGAAGCTTTCTTT. V usage is TRBV29-1 and J usage is TRBJ1-1; 7 nucleotides match TRBD1. Germline lookup yields CDR1 SQVTM and CDR2 ANQGSEA. The V and J ends lost 7 bases and 1 base, in that order; junction bases with no gene match: 6. The CDR3 is made up of 13 amino acids.